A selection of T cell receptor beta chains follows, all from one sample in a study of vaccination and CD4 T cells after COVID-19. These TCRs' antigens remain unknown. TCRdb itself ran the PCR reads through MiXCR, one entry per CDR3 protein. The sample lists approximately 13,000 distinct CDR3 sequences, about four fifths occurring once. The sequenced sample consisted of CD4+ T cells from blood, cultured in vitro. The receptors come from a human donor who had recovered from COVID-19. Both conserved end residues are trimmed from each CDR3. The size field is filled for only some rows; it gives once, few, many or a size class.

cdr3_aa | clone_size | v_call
ASHRNPQETQY | . | TRBV7-8
SAWRQYGNQPQH | . | TRBV20-1
ASSLERYTDTQY | few | TRBV7-2
ASSLRWLGNSEQY | . | TRBV27
ASSTGTTLINYGYT | few | TRBV19
ASSLSGAVGGQPQH | . | TRBV7-8
ASSLELAGGTDTQY | once | TRBV7-2
ASSGGGGRKTQY | once | TRBV21-1
ASSYGGSGSYEQY | . | TRBV6-2/TRBV6-3
ATSRDWTAGYT | . | TRBV15
AWSAQAGGYT | . | TRBV30
ATSGGTPPYGYT | . | TRBV24-1
SASGTKNTGELF | once | TRBV20-1
SASQVATYEQY | few | TRBV20-1
ASSPGWLAGGVADTQY | . | TRBV7-2
ASSLGLQAPLH | . | TRBV5-4
AWSRGFEAF | few | TRBV30
ASRLTGTNGYT | . | TRBV6-2/TRBV6-3
ASSLGLAGQETQY | . | TRBV19
ASSSGLTHQPQH | . | TRBV28
ASSLYGRETQY | . | TRBV7-3
ASSYRAGGYGYT | . | TRBV6-2/TRBV6-3
ASSYTRAGSYEQY | . | TRBV6-2/TRBV6-3
ATSRPEYRERAF | once | TRBV15
ASRLPPGQGNEQY | . | TRBV6-1
ASNLPAGAQNGYT | . | TRBV6-2/TRBV6-3
ATSGRGRDETQY | . | TRBV24-1
ASSRGGTGLGTDTQY | . | TRBV5-4
SAALSVRTYEQY | . | TRBV20-1
ATSDPFGQGADTGELF | . | TRBV24-1
ASSHGTFRGIGVVGDSPLH | . | TRBV21-1
ASQQSSYNSPLH | few | TRBV25-1
ASSQDQGNTEAF | . | TRBV4-1
ASSPTGVNTSDQPQH | . | TRBV6-1
ATRERGKAEAF | . | TRBV24-1
SASRNSGNTIY | . | TRBV20-1
ASRREGRTVNEQY | . | TRBV6-1
ASSLGDGNQPQH | . | TRBV5-1
ASSHAGGGKGSGYT | . | TRBV7-9
TARGGRAEAF | . | TRBV20-1
ASSSHTDTQY | . | TRBV7-3
AAPYGKDNQPQH | . | TRBV24-1
ATSDWASGNAGELF | . | TRBV24-1
ASTPSGLAGGLDEQF | . | TRBV7-2
ASRLGTRFNQPQH | . | TRBV6-2/TRBV6-3
ASSPRDTGPGANVLT | . | TRBV7-8
ASSLPTGQVVQY | . | TRBV7-2
ASSPLPGGNQPQH | . | TRBV28
ATSESGTGLPNTEAF | . | TRBV24-1
ASSLRTGGRLETQY | . | TRBV28
ASSSIAGGTGELF | once | TRBV2
ASMHPGQGRMNTEAF | once | TRBV7-9
ASSLFVGTGEVGTIY | medium-sized | TRBV7-6
ASSPPGRHSNQPQH | once | TRBV18
ASSLRLEAF | . | TRBV28